The clone carrying this T cell receptor (beta chain) has at least ten counts. The antigen is not known. The sample comes from a study of neurological immune-mediated disorders. Study findings and constraints: There were no CDR3 amino acid sequences shared by expanded clones across subjects, a result suggesting private repertoires in all groups. Multiple sclerosis patients had less TCR clonal expansion than even healthy controls, unlike HTLV-1-associated myelopathy.

The cDNA was generated by 5'RACE with 10-nucleotide random UMIs. TCRdb re-analysed the 5' RACE reads in MiXCR, keeping a single row per CDR3 protein. The table lists around 71,000 distinct CDR3 sequences, around 15% of them singletons. As for time point: longitudinal time-point 1 (baseline). Where libraries were unsorted, they were derived from 2 million PBMCs stored at -80 degrees C. This clonotype was sampled from a female donor with HTLV-1-associated myelopathy (HAM/TSP). Sequenced input: PBMCs.

The CDR3 sequence: CASSEWVRGAETEAFF. The DNA for the CDR3 is TGTGCCAGCAGTGAATGGGTACGGGGGGCTGAAACTGAAGCTTTCTTT. J is TRBJ1-1 and V is TRBV25-1, with a possible D match to TRBD1 (6 bases). Trimming removed 1 base at V and 5 bases at J, with 17 bases between. Germline V gene data show CDR1 as MGHDK and CDR2 as SYGVNS. CDR3 size: 16 residues.